The rows below give T cell receptor beta chains drawn from one sample of a study of identical twins. MiXCR, applied by TCRdb to the 5' RACE reads, yields one record per CDR3 protein. The profile shows under 900,000 distinct CDR3 sequences, approximately 18% of them singletons. These data were also filed under a second study, of T cells expressing NK-cell markers.

Sequencing was done on a sample of PBMCs. The origin of the receptors is a woman under 30 in good health. CDR3s leave out the opening cysteine and the closing phenylalanine or tryptophan. Each record gives: J gene, V gene, clone size, CDR3 protein. Rows give clone size only sometimes, using once, few, many, or a class for an expanded clone.

j_call: TRBJ1-5
v_call: TRBV20-1
clone_size: -
cdr3_aa: SARVEHGNNQPHH

j_call: TRBJ2-5
v_call: TRBV6-2/TRBV6-3
clone_size: -
cdr3_aa: ATGEDLPKTQY

j_call: TRBJ1-3
v_call: TRBV9
clone_size: many
cdr3_aa: ASSVRGSGNTIY

j_call: TRBJ1-6
v_call: TRBV10-2
clone_size: -
cdr3_aa: ASSDPRGGRSSPLH

j_call: TRBJ2-1
v_call: TRBV12-3/TRBV12-4
clone_size: -
cdr3_aa: ASSPASGLNNEQF

j_call: TRBJ1-1
v_call: TRBV9
clone_size: few
cdr3_aa: ASSQGLREYTEAF

j_call: TRBJ1-2
v_call: TRBV10-3
clone_size: -
cdr3_aa: AISESRDRRGVYGYT

j_call: TRBJ2-1
v_call: TRBV10-3
clone_size: -
cdr3_aa: AISEVNIGANEQF

j_call: TRBJ1-5
v_call: TRBV27
clone_size: many
cdr3_aa: ASSLFADYQPQH

j_call: TRBJ2-2
v_call: TRBV12-3/TRBV12-4
clone_size: few
cdr3_aa: ASLEENTGELF

j_call: TRBJ2-1
v_call: TRBV7-2
clone_size: few
cdr3_aa: AIIPGGRTNEQF

j_call: TRBJ2-7
v_call: TRBV6-5
clone_size: few
cdr3_aa: ASSYSSRAGSSYEQY

j_call: TRBJ2-1
v_call: TRBV7-9
clone_size: -
cdr3_aa: DQNEQF

j_call: TRBJ1-5
v_call: TRBV6-2/TRBV6-3
clone_size: -
cdr3_aa: ASRRLPGDGQPQH

j_call: TRBJ2-7
v_call: TRBV5-1
clone_size: -
cdr3_aa: ASSLATEGYEQY

j_call: TRBJ1-2
v_call: TRBV20-1
clone_size: few
cdr3_aa: SAQTENYGYT

j_call: TRBJ2-1
v_call: TRBV10-3
clone_size: few
cdr3_aa: AIKGDEQF

j_call: TRBJ2-5
v_call: TRBV6-5
clone_size: few
cdr3_aa: ASSFSAETQY

j_call: TRBJ2-1
v_call: TRBV10-2
clone_size: few
cdr3_aa: ASGLSGGQGEQF

j_call: TRBJ2-5
v_call: TRBV7-2
clone_size: few
cdr3_aa: ASSLDGLAKETQY

j_call: TRBJ1-4
v_call: TRBV18
clone_size: -
cdr3_aa: ASSAGATNEKLF

j_call: TRBJ2-5
v_call: TRBV12-3/TRBV12-4
clone_size: -
cdr3_aa: ASSKLAGGDQETQY

j_call: TRBJ1-2
v_call: TRBV6-1
clone_size: many
cdr3_aa: ASSPDRGYGYT

j_call: TRBJ2-3
v_call: TRBV20-1
clone_size: -
cdr3_aa: SASLGGPSTDTQY

j_call: TRBJ2-7
v_call: TRBV4-1
clone_size: -
cdr3_aa: ASSEGGAANYEQY

j_call: TRBJ2-1
v_call: TRBV6-2/TRBV6-3
clone_size: -
cdr3_aa: ASRKDRRTYNEQF

j_call: TRBJ2-2
v_call: TRBV12-3/TRBV12-4
clone_size: few
cdr3_aa: ASSLKRSGELF

j_call: TRBJ2-1
v_call: TRBV12-3/TRBV12-4
clone_size: -
cdr3_aa: ASRRLARGDEQF

j_call: TRBJ2-1
v_call: TRBV15
clone_size: many
cdr3_aa: ATSRDNEQF

j_call: TRBJ2-1
v_call: TRBV7-6
clone_size: -
cdr3_aa: ASSFSGGHKAYNEQF

j_call: TRBJ1-1
v_call: TRBV29-1
clone_size: -
cdr3_aa: SGYTQGASEAF

j_call: TRBJ1-1
v_call: TRBV30
clone_size: -
cdr3_aa: AWSTRGEAF

j_call: TRBJ2-3
v_call: TRBV7-6
clone_size: -
cdr3_aa: ASSMPQADTQY

j_call: TRBJ1-2
v_call: TRBV28
clone_size: -
cdr3_aa: ASSLRRKDGYT

j_call: TRBJ1-6
v_call: TRBV10-3
clone_size: -
cdr3_aa: AISEKNPGSPLH

j_call: TRBJ2-5
v_call: TRBV29-1
clone_size: few
cdr3_aa: SVDGGPGETQY

j_call: TRBJ2-3
v_call: TRBV20-1
clone_size: few
cdr3_aa: SAQGLAGRSTDTQY

j_call: TRBJ2-5
v_call: TRBV5-1
clone_size: many
cdr3_aa: ASSSERETQY

j_call: TRBJ1-1
v_call: TRBV7-9
clone_size: few
cdr3_aa: ASGGRNTEAF

j_call: TRBJ2-5
v_call: TRBV12-3/TRBV12-4
clone_size: -
cdr3_aa: ASSTGGGETQY

j_call: TRBJ2-7
v_call: TRBV5-6
clone_size: -
cdr3_aa: ASSFQGADYEQY

j_call: TRBJ2-1
v_call: TRBV20-1
clone_size: few
cdr3_aa: SAWHGGRGYNEQF

j_call: TRBJ1-4
v_call: TRBV10-3
clone_size: -
cdr3_aa: AISEAATNEKLF

j_call: TRBJ1-2
v_call: TRBV6-6
clone_size: few
cdr3_aa: ASMLGDGGYT

j_call: TRBJ2-1
v_call: TRBV7-2
clone_size: -
cdr3_aa: ASSLDAGLNEQF

j_call: TRBJ1-2
v_call: TRBV25-1
clone_size: -
cdr3_aa: ASSVGRIGYT

j_call: TRBJ2-5
v_call: TRBV5-1
clone_size: few
cdr3_aa: ASFDPGAQETQY

j_call: TRBJ2-5
v_call: TRBV5-1
clone_size: -
cdr3_aa: ASSGLAGRQETQY

j_call: TRBJ1-6
v_call: TRBV27
clone_size: -
cdr3_aa: ASRQGSSYNSPLH

j_call: TRBJ2-7
v_call: TRBV30
clone_size: few
cdr3_aa: AWSISASGSREQY

j_call: TRBJ2-3
v_call: TRBV6-1
clone_size: -
cdr3_aa: ASSLTSGASTDTQY